Given below is one T cell receptor (beta chain) in context. Its antigen is not yet known. Base qualities are missing; no much larger clone stands one base away. Trimmed from V: 4 bases; trimmed from J: 6 bases; junction bases lacking a gene match: 0. The CDR3 contains 11 residues, cysteine and phenylalanine counted. Only CDR3 DNA remains: 33 bases, in frame from the first base. Sequences SGHTA (CDR1) and FQGNSA (CDR2) are obtained from the germline V gene. Separate amplification of TCR alpha and beta chain libraries was performed from the second PCR step onward. Donor CMV status was determined by IFNgamma production from CD4+ T cells after overnight stimulation of fresh PBMCs with CMV viral lysate. Using Miltenyi beads, CD4 T cells were first positively selected, and CD8 T cells were then positively selected from the CD4-negative fraction. Cells stained for CD3, CD4, CD8, CD45RA, CD27 and a live/dead dye were sorted on a BD Aria II into four subsets by CD45RA and CD27. Blood was obtained from a few healthy volunteers, and the blood from each volunteer was fractionated into CD4 and CD8 T cells and subsequently into four differentiation subsets. Around 120 ml of peripheral blood was collected from each donor, and PBMC were isolated from the blood using Ficoll-Paque PLUS density-gradient centrifugation. Sorted cells were lysed in RLT buffer, and RNA was extracted with a Qiagen RNeasy kit and stored at -80°C.

Preparation of the library involved UMI-ligation and nested PCR. The beta constant-region primer consisted of an equimolar mixture of two oligonucleotides that together covered TRBC1 and TRBC2. T4 RNA ligase 1 ligated a single-stranded oligonucleotide carrying the SP2 primer and a 12-nucleotide UMI to the cDNA 3' end. The ligated cDNA went through four rounds of PCR with nested alpha and beta constant-region primers together with the SP2 primer. The ligation reaction was incubated at 16°C for about 20-24 hours. PCR2 was usually performed as a SYBR Green qPCR and halted at a preset threshold so that over-amplification would not occur. Agencourt AMPure XP magnetic beads were used for all purifications after the first. Libraries were quantified by Qubit and checked on a TapeStation, where a main peak was expected near 650 bp. Pooled libraries were sequenced on an Illumina MiSeq using v2 2x251 paired-end kits, and typically 1-2 million reads were obtained per sample. Each sample library was pooled at roughly 4 nM, and roughly 4.5-7% PhiX was included to improve cluster recognition. The paper's processing steps were these. V and J genes were assigned to Demultiplexor-processed FASTQ reads by Decombinator through tag matching, with a single base-pair mismatch being allowed. UMIs were used by Collapsinator to correct both sequencing errors and frequency errors arising from PCR heterogeneity. TCRs were translated and CDR3s were extracted from the conserved cysteine to the FGXG phenylalanine by CDR3Translator, with non-productive sequences being flagged. Gini, Shannon entropy and inverse Simpson indices were calculated on repertoires subsampled to equal numbers of UMI-defined TCRs. Clonotype abundance distributions were fitted to a power law by maximum likelihood within the linear range. For one naive CD8 sample, the pipeline and MIGEC produced similar UMI counts, unique TCR numbers and clonal distributions. A set of 7,322 CMV-associated CDR3 sequences, compiled from VDJdb and a published dataset, was used to search the repertoires. The public reads were quality trimmed at Q25 with fastp and then assembled into clones with MiXCR by TCRdb, keeping productive beta chains. Identical CDR3 proteins give one entry, which carries the most common genes and DNA. TCRdb's processing, not the authors' own work, is the source of the V and J calls. The sample yields 70,000 to 95,000 distinct CDR3 sequences; 7% to 8% were counted once. The ten most abundant clones make up 1.5% to 2% of the sample.

The sample originates from a study of naive and memory T cell subsets (TCRdb year 2017). In the study overall: The study applied an open-source, UMI-based TCR alpha and beta sequencing pipeline to sorted naive and memory peripheral blood T cell subsets. RNA was DNase-treated and reverse transcribed with TCR constant-region primers, mostly using SuperScript III. IgG serology results and the functional CMV T cell responses were in complete agreement.

Broad study findings and their caveats: Each clonotype was defined as a single alpha or beta chain sequence rather than as a paired alpha/beta receptor. After error correction, only a single occurrence was seen for over 95% of naive TCR sequences, so much steeper abundance distributions were produced than in memory subsets. The repertoire findings for the naive and memory subsets could not be validated, as no ground truth was available. RNA-based TCR counts may be influenced by expression changes linked to T cell activation and differentiation. In both CD4 and CD8 cells, a rise in Gini index and a fall in Shannon and inverse Simpson diversity were observed from naive through CM, EM and EMRA. A power law was followed by TCR abundance, with an exponent that differed between naive and memory subsets but was consistent across the three individuals.

The chain uses TRBV7-2 and TRBJ2-7; 7 nucleotides in the junction match TRBD2. The TCR comes from a human donor in good health. Input material: central memory CD4+ T cells from blood. This sample's cell subset or site label indicates: central memory, CD45RA- CD27+. The DNA reads as follows: TGTGCCAGCAGCTCGGGAGGCGAGCAGTACTTC. Its protein is CASSSGGEQYF. Outside the CDR3, residues come from the reference TRBV7-2 and TRBJ2-7 proteins, so the full variable domain is: GAGVSQSPSNKVTEKGKDVELRCDPISGHTALYWYRQSLGQGLEFLIYFQGNSAPDKSGLPSDRFSAERTGGSVSTLTIQRTQQEDSAVYLCASSSGGEQYFGPGTRLTVT.